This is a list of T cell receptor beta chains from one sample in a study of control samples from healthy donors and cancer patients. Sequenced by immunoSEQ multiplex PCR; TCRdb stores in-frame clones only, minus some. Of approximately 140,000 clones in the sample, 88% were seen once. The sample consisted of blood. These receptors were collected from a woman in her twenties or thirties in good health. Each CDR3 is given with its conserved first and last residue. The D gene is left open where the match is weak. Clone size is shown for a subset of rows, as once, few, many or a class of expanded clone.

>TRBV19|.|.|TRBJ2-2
TGTGCCAGTACCCAGGGGTACGTAGGGACCGGGGAGCTGTTTTTT
CASTQGYVGTGELFF
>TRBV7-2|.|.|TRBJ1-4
TGTGCCAGCAGCTTTGCAGGGGCACAGGAAAAACTGTTTTTT
CASSFAGAQEKLFF
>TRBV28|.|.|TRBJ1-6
TGTGCCAGCAGGATACAGAATTCACCCCTCCACTTT
CASRIQNSPLHF
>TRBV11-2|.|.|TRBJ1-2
TGTGCCAGCAGCTTCGGGGACCATGGCTACACCTTC
CASSFGDHGYTF
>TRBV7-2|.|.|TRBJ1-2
TGTGCCAGCAGCTCCCCGGAGAGGGCGGGGGTCTATGGCTACACCTTC
CASSSPERAGVYGYTF
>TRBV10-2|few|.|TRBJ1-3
TGCGCCAGCAGTGAGTCGGCCTTGTCCGGTAACACCATATATTTT
CASSESALSGNTIYF
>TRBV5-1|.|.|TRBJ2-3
TGCGCCAGCAGCTTGGGGGGCGTTAGCACAGATACGCAGTATTTT
CASSLGGVSTDTQYF
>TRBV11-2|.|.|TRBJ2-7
TGTGCCAGCAGCCAACAATTAACAGTGTCCTTGGAGCAGTACTTC
CASSQQLTVSLEQYF
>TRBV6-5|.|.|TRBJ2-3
TGTGCCAGCAGTTATGGCGTGGATACGCAGTATTTT
CASSYGVDTQYF
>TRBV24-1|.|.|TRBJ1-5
TGTGCCACCAGTGGTTTCAACAATCAGCCCCAGCATTTT
CATSGFNNQPQHF
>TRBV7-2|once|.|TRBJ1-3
TGTGCCAGCAGCTTAGTGGGGGAATCTGGAAACACCATATATTTT
CASSLVGESGNTIYF
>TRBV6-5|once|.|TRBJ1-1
TGTGCCAGCAGCCGACTCCCTCAAGACACTGAAGCTTTCTTT
CASSRLPQDTEAFF
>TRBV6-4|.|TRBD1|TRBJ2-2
TGTGCCAGCAGAGGGGACAGGGCCAACACCGGGGAGCTGTTTTTT
CASRGDRANTGELFF
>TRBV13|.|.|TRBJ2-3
TGTGCCAGCAGCTTAGGACAAATCACAGATACGCAGTATTTT
CASSLGQITDTQYF
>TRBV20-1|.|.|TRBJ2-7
TGCAGTGCCCCGGGGACGGACGAGCAGTACTTC
CSAPGTDEQYF
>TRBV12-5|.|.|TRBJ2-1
TGTGCTAGTGGTTCGACTACAGGGTATGAGTACAATGAGCAGTTCTTC
CASGSTTGYEYNEQFF
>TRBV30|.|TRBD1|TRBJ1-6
TGTGCCTTGGACGGACAGGGGGGTTCACCCCTCCACTTT
CALDGQGGSPLHF
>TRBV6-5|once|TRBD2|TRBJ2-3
TGTGCCAGCAGCTCCATAGCGGGAGTGGCAGATACGCAGTATTTT
CASSSIAGVADTQYF
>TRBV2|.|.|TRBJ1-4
TGTGCCAGCAGATCGTCAGGGCTTAGCGAAAAACTGTTTTTT
CASRSSGLSEKLFF
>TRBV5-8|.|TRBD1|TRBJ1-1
TGTGCCAGCAGTTTCTGGGAGGGACAGGTGAACACTGAAGCTTTCTTT
CASSFWEGQVNTEAFF
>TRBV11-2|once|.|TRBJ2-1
TGTGCCAGCAGCCAAATCGGAACCACTTGGAATGAGCAGTTCTTC
CASSQIGTTWNEQFF
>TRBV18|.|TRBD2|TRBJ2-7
TGTGCCAGCTCACCAACGGTACTAGCGGATACCTACGAGCAGTACTTC
CASSPTVLADTYEQYF
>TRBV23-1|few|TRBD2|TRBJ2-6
TGCGCCAGCAGTCAATCGTGGGGAGGGGAGGGTCTGAGCTCTGGGGCCAACGTCCTGACTTTC
CASSQSWGGEGLSSGANVLTF
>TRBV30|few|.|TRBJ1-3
TGTGCCTGGAGGGACACAGGGAGCTCTGGAAACACCATATATTTT
CAWRDTGSSGNTIYF
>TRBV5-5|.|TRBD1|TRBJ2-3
TGTGCCAGCAGCTTTAGACAGGGGGCCGGTGCGGATACGCAGTATTTT
CASSFRQGAGADTQYF
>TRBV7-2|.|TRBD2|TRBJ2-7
TGTGCCAGCAGCTTAGGCCCTAGCGGGTCCTACGAGCAGTACTTC
CASSLGPSGSYEQYF
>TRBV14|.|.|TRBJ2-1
TGTGCCAGCAGCCGCGGACTACAAAACAATGAGCAGTTCTTC
CASSRGLQNNEQFF
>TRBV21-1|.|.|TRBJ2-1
TGTGCCAGCCCGCGGGTATGGGGACTAGCGGGGGGTACCTCCTACAATGAGCAGTTCTTC
CASPRVWGLAGGTSYNEQFF
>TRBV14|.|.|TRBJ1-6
TGTGCCAGCAGCCGCAGTTTGATGGGTTCACCCCTCCACTTT
CASSRSLMGSPLHF
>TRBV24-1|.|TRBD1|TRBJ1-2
TGTGCCACCAGTGATCCGGACAGGAACTATGGCTACACCTTC
CATSDPDRNYGYTF
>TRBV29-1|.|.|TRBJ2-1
TGCAGCGTTGTGGATAATGAGCAGTTCTTC
CSVVDNEQFF
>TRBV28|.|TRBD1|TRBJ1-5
TGTGCCACCTTTAAACAGGGGGCCGGTCAGCCCCAGCATTTT
CATFKQGAGQPQHF
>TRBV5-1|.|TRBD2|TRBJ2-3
TGCGCCAGCACGAGGCTAGCGGGGGCAGATACGCAGTATTTT
CASTRLAGADTQYF
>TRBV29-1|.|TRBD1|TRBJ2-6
TGCAGCGCGGGACAGGGGAAGTCTGGGGCCAACGTCCTGACTTTC
CSAGQGKSGANVLTF
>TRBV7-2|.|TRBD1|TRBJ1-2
TGTGCCAGCAGCTCCAGGACAGGCGGCGGCTACACCTTC
CASSSRTGGGYTF
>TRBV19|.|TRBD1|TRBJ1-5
TGTGCCAGTAGTCCCGGGACAGGTTTTTACTTTCAGCCCCAGCATTTT
CASSPGTGFYFQPQHF